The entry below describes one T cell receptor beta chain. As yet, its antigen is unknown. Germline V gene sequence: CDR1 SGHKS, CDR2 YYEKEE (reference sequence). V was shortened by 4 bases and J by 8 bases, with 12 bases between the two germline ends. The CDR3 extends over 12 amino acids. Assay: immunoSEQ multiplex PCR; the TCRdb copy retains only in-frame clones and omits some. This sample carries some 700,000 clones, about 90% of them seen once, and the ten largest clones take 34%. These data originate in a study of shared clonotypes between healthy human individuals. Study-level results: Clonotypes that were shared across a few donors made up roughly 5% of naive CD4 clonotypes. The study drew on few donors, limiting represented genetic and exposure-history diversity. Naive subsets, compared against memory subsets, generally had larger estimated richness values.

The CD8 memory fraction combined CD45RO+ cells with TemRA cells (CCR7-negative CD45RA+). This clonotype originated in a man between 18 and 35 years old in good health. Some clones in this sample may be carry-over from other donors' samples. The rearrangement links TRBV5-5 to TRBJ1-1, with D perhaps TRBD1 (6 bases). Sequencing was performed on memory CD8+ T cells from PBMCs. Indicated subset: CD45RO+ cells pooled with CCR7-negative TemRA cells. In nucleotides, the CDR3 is TGTGCCAGCAGCATCACAGGGTTAGAAGCTTTCTTT. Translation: CASSITGLEAFF.